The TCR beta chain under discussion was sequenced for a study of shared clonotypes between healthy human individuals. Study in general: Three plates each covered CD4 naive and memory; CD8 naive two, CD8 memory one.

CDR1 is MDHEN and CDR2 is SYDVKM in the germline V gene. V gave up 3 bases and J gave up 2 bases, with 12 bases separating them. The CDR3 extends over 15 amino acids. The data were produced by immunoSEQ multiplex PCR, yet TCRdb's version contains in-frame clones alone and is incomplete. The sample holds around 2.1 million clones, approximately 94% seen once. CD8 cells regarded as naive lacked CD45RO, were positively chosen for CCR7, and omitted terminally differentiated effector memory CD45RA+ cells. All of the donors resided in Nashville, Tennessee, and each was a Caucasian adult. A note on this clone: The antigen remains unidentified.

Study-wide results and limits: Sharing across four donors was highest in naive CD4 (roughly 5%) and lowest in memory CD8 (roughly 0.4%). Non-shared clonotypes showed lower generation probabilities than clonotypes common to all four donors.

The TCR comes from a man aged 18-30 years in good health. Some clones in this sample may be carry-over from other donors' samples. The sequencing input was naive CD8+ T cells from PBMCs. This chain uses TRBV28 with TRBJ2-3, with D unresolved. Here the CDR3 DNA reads TGTGCCAGCAGTTTTCCTGCCGGGCCCACAGATACGCAGTATTTT. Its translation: CASSFPAGPTDTQYF.